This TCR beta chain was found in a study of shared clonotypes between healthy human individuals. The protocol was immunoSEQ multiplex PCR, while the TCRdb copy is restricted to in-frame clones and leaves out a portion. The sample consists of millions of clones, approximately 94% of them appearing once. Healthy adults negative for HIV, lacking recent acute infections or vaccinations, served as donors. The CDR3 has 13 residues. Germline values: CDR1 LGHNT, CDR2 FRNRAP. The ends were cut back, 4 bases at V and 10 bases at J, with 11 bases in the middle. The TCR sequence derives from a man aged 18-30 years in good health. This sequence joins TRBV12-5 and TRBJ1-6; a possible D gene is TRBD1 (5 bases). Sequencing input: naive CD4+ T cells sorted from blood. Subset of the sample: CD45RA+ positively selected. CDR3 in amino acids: CASGSSGGSPLHF. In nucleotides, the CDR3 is TGTGCTAGTGGTTCCTCGGGGGGGTCACCCCTCCACTTT.